One and the same sample provided the 26 T cell receptor beta chains below, sequenced in a study of blood T cell repertoires in COVID-19. Using immunoSEQ multiplex PCR, the repertoire was profiled, and TCRdb retains in-frame clones only, with some absent. The repertoire includes 190,000 or so clones, about 81% of them detected once, and nearly 9.5% sits in the top ten. The specimen was PBMCs or T cells enriched from blood (not recorded which). The origin of the receptors is a man in his forties who had recovered from COVID-19.

The chain has TRBV7-9 and TRBJ1-1; TRBD1 is a possible D gene (6 bases). The CDR3 has 16 residues. The V end was cut by 2 bases, the J end by 10 bases, with 23 bases between. Germline CDR1 SEHNR, CDR2 FQNEAQ (reference sequence). DNA of the CDR3: TGTGCCAGCAGCTTATACCCCCAGGGGCTTACGTCGGGAGCTTTCTTT. It is translated as CASSLYPQGLTSGAFF.

This clone was seen once. The chain has TRBV2 and TRBJ1-6, with D possibly being TRBD1 (5 bases). This CDR3 spans 15 amino acids. The V end was cut by 3 bases, the J end by 7 bases, with 13 bases between. CDR1 is SNHLY and CDR2 is FYNNEI in the germline V gene. The chain's CDR3 is CASSDNRPKNSPLHF. CDR3 in DNA: TGTGCCAGCAGTGATAACAGGCCTAAAAATTCACCCCTCCACTTT. Complete variable domain (other parts from reference TRBV2 and TRBJ1-6): EPEVTQTPSHQVTQMGQEVILRCVPISNHLYFYWYRQILGQKVEFLVSFYNNEISEKSEIFDDQFSVERPDGSNFTLKIRSTKLEDSAMYFCASSDNRPKNSPLHFGNGTRLTVT.

The DNA for the CDR3 is TGTGCCAGTAGAGATATCAGGGGAAGTTGGAATCAGCCCCAGCATTTT. Translating gives CASRDIRGSWNQPQHF. The chain is built from TRBV19 and TRBJ1-5, with D possibly TRBD1 on 6 matching bases. Germline-derived CDR1 and CDR2 are LNHDA and SQIVND (reference sequence). The CDR3 length is 16 residues. The ends were cut back, 6 bases at V and 4 bases at J, with 19 bases in the middle.

The chain employs TRBV4-1 and TRBJ1-1; 7 bases match TRBD1. With 0 bases clipped from V and 1 base from J, the junction kept 5 bases outside the gene matches. Germline assignment: CDR1 MGHRA and CDR2 YSYEKL. This CDR3 spans 16 amino acids. CDR3 amino acids: CASSQDQTGTNTEAFF. In nucleotides, the CDR3 is TGCGCCAGCAGCCAAGATCAGACAGGGACGAACACTGAAGCTTTCTTT.

The J gene is TRBJ2-2, the V gene TRBV5-1; TRBD1 is a possible D gene (6 bases). The germline V and J ends were trimmed by 1 base and 3 bases, with 16 bases remaining between them. Germline V CDR1 and CDR2: SGHRS, YFSETQ. The CDR3 has 17 amino acids. CDR3 DNA sequence: TGCGCCAGCAGCTTGTACTTTGCAGGGGAGTACACCGGGGAGCTGTTTTTT. It translates to CASSLYFAGEYTGELFF.

The chain links TRBV7-3 to TRBJ2-2; 12 positions agree with TRBD1. The CDR3 consists of 20 residues. J was trimmed by 3 bases and V by 3 bases; bases with no gene match: 14. The germline V gene has CDR1 SGHTA and CDR2 FQGTGA. The CDR3 nucleotides are TGTGCCAGCAGCTTGTCCGGGACAGGGGGCCATAGATCCGACACCGGGGAGCTGTTTTTT. It codes for CASSLSGTGGHRSDTGELFF.

This clone has a single count. The chain combines TRBV6-5 with TRBJ1-5; TRBD1 agrees at 9 bases. With V trimmed by 6 bases and J by 5 bases, 5 bases remained unmatched. The CDR3 totals 14 residues. Germline V lookup: CDR1 MNHEY, CDR2 SVGAGI. The CDR3 sequence is CASRYRGHDQPQHF. The CDR3 nucleotides read TGTGCCAGCAGGTACAGGGGGCACGATCAGCCCCAGCATTTT.

The V and J genes are TRBV11-2 and TRBJ1-4; D ambiguous. Germline loops: CDR1 SGHAT, CDR2 FQNNGV. The CDR3 covers 16 residues. Trimming left V 5 bases short and J 3 bases short, with 16 bases between. The CDR3 loop reads CASSRRPRQANEKLFF. The CDR3 DNA reads TGTGCCAGCAGCCGAAGGCCCAGGCAGGCTAATGAAAAACTGTTTTTT.

The rearrangement links TRBV9 to TRBJ2-6; D is perhaps TRBD2 (6 bases). CDR1 SGDLS and CDR2 YYNGEE come from the germline V gene. The CDR3 is 16 residues long. Trimming pared 2 bases from V and 0 bases from J, leaving 9 bases between. CDR3 bases: TGTGCCAGCAGCGTGCAGGGAGGCTCTGGGGCCAACGTCCTGACTTTC. It is translated as CASSVQGGSGANVLTF.

This clone was seen only a few times. This rearrangement joins TRBV7-9 to TRBJ1-6; 9 bases fit TRBD1. The germline CDR1 and CDR2 sequences are SEHNR and FQNEAQ (reference sequence). This CDR3 region has 14 residues. V shed 3 bases and J 7 bases; nucleotides not matched to a gene: 1. The CDR3 protein is CASSLGTGNSPLHF. CDR3 bases: TGTGCCAGCAGCTTGGGGACAGGGAATTCACCCCTCCACTTT.

The chain uses TRBV23-1 and TRBJ1-5; the D gene is possibly TRBD1 (6 bases). TRBV23-1 is classed as an ORF, of uncertain function. The CDR3 has 15 residues. Trimming shortened V by 0 bases and J by 1 base, and 7 bases separated the two germline ends. CDR3 sequence: CASSQSGGSNQPQHF. The CDR3 DNA follows: TGCGCCAGCAGTCAATCAGGGGGAAGCAATCAGCCCCAGCATTTT.

This clone appeared a single time. This chain uses TRBV28 with TRBJ2-5, with no clear D. Germline V gene sequence: CDR1 MDHEN, CDR2 SYDVKM. The length of the CDR3 is 12 residues. V was clipped by 1 base and J by 7 bases, with 7 bases between them. DNA for the CDR3: TGTGCCAGCAGTTTATTTGGGCGGACCCAGTACTTC. It codes for CASSLFGRTQYF.

The chain employs TRBV11-3 and TRBJ2-1, with 7 bases that match TRBD2. The V gene's germline CDR1 is SGHNT and CDR2 YENEEA. The junction had 8 bases not matched to a gene; V was cut back by 5 bases and J by 10 bases. The CDR3 contains 13 residues. The CDR3 region is CASSPTWGGEQFF. The CDR3 DNA is TGTGCCAGCAGCCCGACGTGGGGGGGAGAGCAGTTCTTC.

V and J are TRBV7-6 and TRBJ2-1; TRBD1 aligns across 12 bases. This CDR3 is built from 15 residues. Germline V CDR1 and CDR2: SGHVS, FNYEAQ. The V gene end was trimmed by 0 bases and the J gene end by 8 bases; junction bases not matched to a gene: 2. CDR3: CASSLAGQGAYEQFF. The CDR3 DNA reads as TGTGCCAGCAGCTTAGCGGGACAGGGGGCCTATGAGCAGTTCTTC.

The chain uses TRBV7-7 and TRBJ1-5, with D perhaps TRBD1 (5 bases). CDR1 is SSHAT and CDR2 is FNYEAQ in the germline V gene (reference sequence). The CDR3 runs 13 residues. Deletions cut 4 bases from V and 7 bases from J, with 11 bases between. The CDR3 here is CASSSGIGQPQHF. In nucleotides, the CDR3 is TGTGCCAGCAGCTCAGGGATAGGGCAGCCCCAGCATTTT.

CDR3: CASRRNRGPGANTEAFF. CDR3 bases: TGCGCCAGCAGGAGGAACAGGGGCCCTGGGGCAAACACTGAAGCTTTCTTT. The rearrangement links TRBV5-1 to TRBJ1-1; 7 nucleotides align to TRBD1. After removal of 5 bases from V and 2 bases from J, the junction contained 15 bases not matched to a gene. The CDR3 consists of 17 residues. CDR1 SGHRS and CDR2 YFSETQ come from the germline V gene.

The V call is TRBV6-1, the J call TRBJ1-3; 8 bases are a match to TRBD1. Looked up from germline, CDR1 is MNHNS and CDR2 is SASEGT. V dropped 3 bases and J dropped 2; count of bases not matched to a gene: 0. CDR3 size: 14 residues. In nucleotides, the CDR3 is TGTGCCAGCAGTGACAGGGGGCCTGGAAACACCATATATTTT. Translating gives CASSDRGPGNTIYF.

CDR3 residues: CASSPSRGSNTGELFF. The CDR3 DNA sequence: TGCGCCAGCAGTCCAAGCAGGGGGTCGAACACCGGGGAGCTGTTTTTT. The gene calls are TRBV5-1 and TRBJ2-2; 7 bases are a match to TRBD1. V lost 5 bases, J lost 0 bases, and 7 bases stayed unmatched. Germline V gene data show CDR1 as SGHRS and CDR2 as YFSETQ. This CDR3 is built from 16 residues.

In this sample, this clone turned up once. The chain is built from TRBV19 and TRBJ1-5; D call uncertain. Germline CDR1 reads LNHDA; CDR2 reads SQIVND (reference sequence). This CDR3 has 13 residues. The V gene lost 7 bases and the J gene lost 3 bases, with 10 bases spanning the gap. The CDR3 DNA reads as TGTGCCAGTAAGGAGGGCTACAATCAGCCCCAGCATTTT. Protein: CASKEGYNQPQHF.

This clone occurred a few times. The chain couples TRBV21-1 to TRBJ2-4; the table's D call, TRBD1, was not checked against the DNA. TRBV21-1 is assigned pseudogene status. The CDR3 has 15 residues. The CDR3 DNA reads TGTGCCAGCACACCCAAGGACAGTTCCAAAAACATTCAGTACTTC. It translates to CASTPKDSSKNIQYF.

J is TRBJ1-2 and V is TRBV6-5, with D possibly matching TRBD1 (5 bases). Trimming pared 2 bases from V and 4 bases from J, leaving 11 bases between. This CDR3 region has 14 residues. Germline lookup yields CDR1 MNHEY and CDR2 SVGAGI. The CDR3 is CASSYGGGVYGYTF. CDR3 in DNA: TGTGCCAGCAGTTACGGTGGGGGGGTCTATGGCTACACCTTC.

The V and J genes are TRBV5-4 and TRBJ1-1; the D gene is possibly TRBD1 (6 bases). The CDR3 extends over 16 amino acids. The V and J ends lost 4 bases and 0 bases respectively, with 16 bases between them. The germline CDR1 and CDR2 sequences are SGHNT and YYREEE (reference sequence). DNA for the CDR3: TGTGCCAGCAGCCCAGGAACAGGGTCAGTGAACACTGAAGCTTTCTTT. Protein sequence: CASSPGTGSVNTEAFF.

The J gene is TRBJ2-3, the V gene TRBV6-2 or TRBV6-3; perhaps TRBD2 as D (6 bases). Germline assignment: CDR1 MNHEY and CDR2 SVGEGT. V lost 2 bases, J lost 2 bases, and 8 bases lay in between. The CDR3 has 14 amino acids. The CDR3 bases are TGTGCCAGCAGTTACGCGGGGATCACAGATACGCAGTATTTT. Amino acid sequence: CASSYAGITDTQYF.

This sequence joins TRBV4-1 and TRBJ1-3; D not certain. CDR3 size: 15 residues. CDR1 MGHRA and CDR2 YSYEKL come from the germline V gene. Trimming stripped 3 bases from V and 1 base from J, with 10 bases between. CDR3 coding DNA: TGCGCCAGCAGCCATGTACTAAAATCTGGAAACACCATATATTTT. It translates to CASSHVLKSGNTIYF.

The genes are TRBV18 and TRBJ1-3; 9 bases agree with TRBD1. The germline gives CDR1 KGHSH, CDR2 LQKENI. The trim removed 4 bases at V and 6 bases at J, leaving 1 base unmatched. CDR3 length: 13 residues. The CDR3 DNA is TGTGCCAGCTCACGGACAGGGGAAAACACCATATATTTT. This gives the protein CASSRTGENTIYF.

The CDR3 coding sequence is TGCGCCAGCAGCTTGCGAGACTCTAGAGCTTACGAGCAGTACTTC. It specifies CASSLRDSRAYEQYF. The chain joins TRBV5-1 to TRBJ2-7; no clear D gene. This CDR3 comprises 15 residues. V was clipped by 1 base and J by 4 bases, with 15 bases between them. The germline gives CDR1 SGHRS, CDR2 YFSETQ.